Listed below are T cell receptor beta chains from one sample, sequenced in a study of blood T cell repertoires in COVID-19. Data came from immunoSEQ multiplex PCR; TCRdb stores just in-frame clones and leaves some out. The sample has some 240,000 clones, under 90% seen once; the top ten hold approximately 4.3%. Sequences were obtained from PBMCs or T cells enriched from blood (not recorded which). These receptors all come from a man younger than 40 with acute COVID-19. The CDR3 runs from the conserved cysteine through the conserved F or W. D genes are given only for firm matches. Not all rows give a size; the values are once, few, many and, for expanded clones, a class.

D gene: -; clone size: -; J gene: TRBJ1-2; V gene: TRBV21-1; CDR3 protein: CASNQGIDTF; CDR3 DNA: TGTGCCAGCAACCAGGGAATCGACACCTTC
D gene: TRBD1; clone size: -; J gene: TRBJ1-2; V gene: TRBV5-6; CDR3 protein: CASSISQGYGYTF; CDR3 DNA: TGTGCCAGCAGCATCTCACAGGGGTATGGCTACACCTTC
D gene: TRBD1; clone size: -; J gene: TRBJ2-2; V gene: TRBV9; CDR3 protein: CASSGQGRPGELFF; CDR3 DNA: TGTGCCAGCAGCGGACAGGGTAGGCCCGGGGAGCTGTTTTTT
D gene: -; clone size: -; J gene: TRBJ1-5; V gene: TRBV30; CDR3 protein: CAWSGPGGAGNQPQHF; CDR3 DNA: TGTGCCTGGAGTGGACCGGGTGGGGCGGGCAATCAGCCCCAGCATTTT
D gene: -; clone size: once; J gene: TRBJ1-3; V gene: TRBV13; CDR3 protein: CASSQHVPGNTIYF; CDR3 DNA: TGTGCCAGCAGCCAACACGTCCCTGGAAACACCATATATTTT
D gene: TRBD2; clone size: once; J gene: TRBJ2-1; V gene: TRBV19; CDR3 protein: CASTVSGILNEQFF; CDR3 DNA: TGTGCCAGTACCGTTAGCGGGATCTTGAATGAGCAGTTCTTC
D gene: TRBD2; clone size: -; J gene: TRBJ2-2; V gene: TRBV19; CDR3 protein: CASSTQGGRNTGELFF; CDR3 DNA: TGTGCCAGTAGTACGCAGGGAGGGAGGAACACCGGGGAGCTGTTTTTT
D gene: TRBD1; clone size: -; J gene: TRBJ2-2; V gene: TRBV12-5; CDR3 protein: CASGLVTGGTGELFF; CDR3 DNA: TGTGCTAGTGGTTTAGTGACAGGGGGTACCGGGGAGCTGTTTTTT
D gene: -; clone size: few; J gene: TRBJ1-1; V gene: TRBV28; CDR3 protein: CASSLQREAFF; CDR3 DNA: TGTGCCAGCAGTTTACAGAGGGAAGCTTTCTTT
D gene: -; clone size: few; J gene: TRBJ1-1; V gene: TRBV6-1; CDR3 protein: CASSVLTGTMKMNTEAFF; CDR3 DNA: TGTGCCAGCAGTGTCCTAACCGGGACAATGAAGATGAACACTGAAGCTTTCTTT
D gene: -; clone size: -; J gene: TRBJ1-1; V gene: TRBV7-8; CDR3 protein: CASSLGVQGLAFF; CDR3 DNA: TGTGCCAGCAGCTTAGGGGTACAGGGTTTAGCTTTCTTT
D gene: -; clone size: -; J gene: TRBJ2-2; V gene: TRBV27; CDR3 protein: CASSLEGAYTGELFF; CDR3 DNA: TGTGCCAGCAGTTTGGAGGGGGCGTACACCGGGGAGCTGTTTTTT
D gene: TRBD1; clone size: -; J gene: TRBJ1-2; V gene: TRBV5-5; CDR3 protein: CASSSRTGVNYGYTF; CDR3 DNA: TGTGCCAGCAGCTCTCGGACAGGGGTTAACTATGGCTACACCTTC
D gene: -; clone size: -; J gene: TRBJ2-1; V gene: TRBV12-3/TRBV12-4; CDR3 protein: CASSLLRAEQFF; CDR3 DNA: TGTGCCAGCAGTTTATTGCGAGCTGAGCAGTTCTTC
D gene: -; clone size: -; J gene: TRBJ2-3; V gene: TRBV11-2; CDR3 protein: CASSLQAATDTQYF; CDR3 DNA: TGTGCCAGCAGCTTACAAGCGGCCACAGATACGCAGTATTTT
D gene: -; clone size: once; J gene: TRBJ1-2; V gene: TRBV3-1/TRBV3-2; CDR3 protein: CASSQGSGEGYGYTF; CDR3 DNA: TGTGCCAGCAGCCAAGGATCAGGGGAGGGCTATGGCTACACCTTC
D gene: -; clone size: -; J gene: TRBJ2-1; V gene: TRBV19; CDR3 protein: CASSHFGEQFF; CDR3 DNA: TGTGCCAGTAGCCACTTCGGTGAGCAGTTCTTC
D gene: -; clone size: once; J gene: TRBJ2-3; V gene: TRBV19; CDR3 protein: CATTGRRTDTQYF; CDR3 DNA: TGTGCCACCACCGGGAGAAGGACAGATACGCAGTATTTT
D gene: TRBD2; clone size: -; J gene: TRBJ2-1; V gene: TRBV24-1; CDR3 protein: CATSDPGTRVDNEQFF; CDR3 DNA: TGTGCCACCAGTGACCCCGGGACTAGGGTCGACAATGAGCAGTTCTTC
D gene: TRBD1; clone size: -; J gene: TRBJ1-5; V gene: TRBV5-1; CDR3 protein: CASSYRQGGQPQHF; CDR3 DNA: TGCGCCAGCAGTTATAGACAGGGCGGTCAGCCCCAGCATTTT
D gene: TRBD1; clone size: -; J gene: TRBJ2-5; V gene: TRBV28; CDR3 protein: CASRPQGSEETQYF; CDR3 DNA: TGTGCCAGCAGACCACAGGGGTCTGAAGAGACCCAGTACTTC
D gene: TRBD2; clone size: -; J gene: TRBJ2-5; V gene: TRBV6-2/TRBV6-3; CDR3 protein: CASSHQAGEGGETQYF; CDR3 DNA: TGTGCCAGCAGCCATCAAGCGGGAGAGGGAGGAGAGACCCAGTACTTC
D gene: -; clone size: -; J gene: TRBJ1-5; V gene: TRBV29-1; CDR3 protein: CSVRTGNQPQHF; CDR3 DNA: TGCAGCGTCAGGACGGGGAATCAGCCCCAGCATTTT
D gene: TRBD1; clone size: -; J gene: TRBJ2-2; V gene: TRBV29-1; CDR3 protein: CSVPGQGRTGELFF; CDR3 DNA: TGCAGCGTACCCGGACAGGGTCGCACCGGGGAGCTGTTTTTT
D gene: -; clone size: -; J gene: TRBJ2-3; V gene: TRBV7-8; CDR3 protein: CASSFELTSTDTQYF; CDR3 DNA: TGTGCCAGCAGCTTTGAGTTAACTAGCACAGATACGCAGTATTTT
D gene: -; clone size: -; J gene: TRBJ1-1; V gene: TRBV19; CDR3 protein: CASSNLQGRTEAFF; CDR3 DNA: TGTGCCAGTAGTAACCTACAGGGAAGGACTGAAGCTTTCTTT
D gene: TRBD1; clone size: -; J gene: TRBJ2-5; V gene: TRBV5-6; CDR3 protein: CASSSGQGRETQYF; CDR3 DNA: TGTGCCAGCAGCTCGGGACAGGGGAGGGAGACCCAGTACTTC
D gene: TRBD1; clone size: -; J gene: TRBJ1-6; V gene: TRBV28; CDR3 protein: CASHRDSNSPLHF; CDR3 DNA: TGTGCCAGCCACAGGGACAGTAATTCACCCCTCCACTTT
D gene: -; clone size: -; J gene: TRBJ1-1; V gene: TRBV5-4; CDR3 protein: CASSSHIDTEAFF; CDR3 DNA: TGTGCCAGCAGCTCGCATATAGACACTGAAGCTTTCTTT
D gene: -; clone size: -; J gene: TRBJ2-4; V gene: TRBV6-2/TRBV6-3; CDR3 protein: CASSRTQGKNIQYF; CDR3 DNA: TGTGCCAGCAGTCGAACCCAGGGGAAAAACATTCAGTACTTC
D gene: TRBD2; clone size: -; J gene: TRBJ2-1; V gene: TRBV14; CDR3 protein: CASGLAGEINEQFF; CDR3 DNA: TGTGCCAGCGGACTAGCGGGGGAAATCAATGAGCAGTTCTTC
D gene: TRBD1; clone size: -; J gene: TRBJ2-5; V gene: TRBV6-5; CDR3 protein: CASTPRTGKETQYF; CDR3 DNA: TGTGCCAGCACCCCCCGGACAGGGAAAGAGACCCAGTACTTC
D gene: -; clone size: -; J gene: TRBJ1-3; V gene: TRBV7-8; CDR3 protein: CASSSPAGLRVGNTIYF; CDR3 DNA: TGTGCCAGCAGCTCCCCCGCCGGACTGAGAGTTGGAAACACCATATATTTT
D gene: TRBD1; clone size: few; J gene: TRBJ1-4; V gene: TRBV12-3/TRBV12-4; CDR3 protein: CASSGQGDEKLFF; CDR3 DNA: TGTGCCAGCAGTGGACAGGGGGATGAAAAACTGTTTTTT
D gene: TRBD2; clone size: -; J gene: TRBJ2-3; V gene: TRBV27; CDR3 protein: CASRTSGHTDTQYF; CDR3 DNA: TGTGCCAGCCGGACTAGCGGACACACAGATACGCAGTATTTT
D gene: -; clone size: -; J gene: TRBJ2-1; V gene: TRBV7-8; CDR3 protein: CASSWRTVEQFF; CDR3 DNA: TGTGCCAGCAGCTGGCGGACAGTTGAGCAGTTCTTC
D gene: -; clone size: few; J gene: TRBJ2-3; V gene: TRBV9; CDR3 protein: CASSPGTSWRTDTQYF; CDR3 DNA: TGTGCCAGCAGCCCCGGGACTTCGTGGCGCACAGATACGCAGTATTTT
D gene: TRBD1; clone size: -; J gene: TRBJ1-4; V gene: TRBV11-2; CDR3 protein: CASSSRGQDYEKLFF; CDR3 DNA: TGTGCCAGCAGCTCCCGGGGACAGGACTATGAAAAACTGTTTTTT
D gene: -; clone size: -; J gene: TRBJ1-1; V gene: TRBV29-1; CDR3 protein: CSVEVPFGAAMNTEAFF; CDR3 DNA: TGCAGCGTTGAAGTACCCTTTGGTGCAGCGATGAACACTGAAGCTTTCTTT